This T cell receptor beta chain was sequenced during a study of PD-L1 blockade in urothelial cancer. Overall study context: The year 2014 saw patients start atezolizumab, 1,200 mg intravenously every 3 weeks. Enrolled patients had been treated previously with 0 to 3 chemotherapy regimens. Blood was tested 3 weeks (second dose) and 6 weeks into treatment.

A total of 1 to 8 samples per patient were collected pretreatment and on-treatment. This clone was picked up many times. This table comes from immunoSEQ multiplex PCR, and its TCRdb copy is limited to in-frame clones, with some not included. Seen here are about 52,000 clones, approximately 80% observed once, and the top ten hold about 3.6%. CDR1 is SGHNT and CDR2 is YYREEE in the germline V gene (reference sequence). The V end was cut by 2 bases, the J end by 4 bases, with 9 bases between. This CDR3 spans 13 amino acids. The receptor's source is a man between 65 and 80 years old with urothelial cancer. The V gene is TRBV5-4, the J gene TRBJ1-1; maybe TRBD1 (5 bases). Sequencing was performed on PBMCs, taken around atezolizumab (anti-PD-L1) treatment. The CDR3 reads CASSLGGGTEAFF. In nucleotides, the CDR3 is TGTGCCAGCAGCTTAGGCGGGGGCACTGAAGCTTTCTTT. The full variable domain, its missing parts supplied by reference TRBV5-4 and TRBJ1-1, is ETGVTQSPTHLIKTRGQQVTLRCSSQSGHNTVSWYQQALGQGPQFIFQYYREEENGRGNFPPRFSGLQFPNYSSELNVNALELDDSALYLCASSLGGGTEAFFGQGTRLTVV.